The next 8 T cell receptor beta chains were all read from a single sample in a study of blood T cell repertoires in COVID-19. The table came from immunoSEQ multiplex PCR; TCRdb's copy has only in-frame clones and leaves some out. The sample contains 300,000 to 400,000 clones, around nine tenths of which appear only once. Sequencing used peripheral blood. These receptors all come from a woman aged 70-85 years with COVID-19, enrolled during active disease.

This sequence joins TRBV7-9 and TRBJ1-5, with 10 bases aligning to TRBD1. Looked up from germline, CDR1 is SEHNR and CDR2 is FQNEAQ (reference sequence). The V segment lost 5 bases and the J segment 5 bases; nucleotides outside the gene matches: 9. CDR3 length: 16 amino acids. Here the CDR3 DNA reads TGTGCCAGCAGCGGGGGGACAGGGGCTATGTATCAGCCCCAGCATTTT. It yields the protein CASSGGTGAMYQPQHF.

Concerning this clone itself: The same CDR3 can be traced to other DNA sequences in this sample. The chain joins TRBV27 to TRBJ1-1; D remains unclear. V shed 2 bases and J shed 1 base, with 8 bases lying between them. The CDR3 is 14 residues long. Germline CDR1 and CDR2: MNHEY and SMNVEV (reference sequence). The CDR3 coding sequence is TGTGCCAGCAGTTTAAGGGAGGGGAACACTGAAGCTTTCTTT. Amino acid sequence: CASSLREGNTEAFF.

This clone appeared a few times. J is TRBJ1-1 and V is TRBV5-1; D not certain. The length of the CDR3 is 13 residues. Germline loops: CDR1 SGHRS, CDR2 YFSETQ. V was pared by 3 bases and J by 1 base, with 7 bases between. CDR3 DNA sequence: TGCGCCAGCAGCTCCACTTCGAACACTGAAGCTTTCTTT. Encoded protein: CASSSTSNTEAFF. The full variable domain, with the rest looked up from reference TRBV5-1 and TRBJ1-1, is KAGVTQTPRYLIKTRGQQVTLSCSPISGHRSVSWYQQTPGQGLQFLFEYFSETQRNKGNFPGRFSGRQFSNSRSEMNVSTLELGDSALYLCASSSTSNTEAFFGQGTRLTVV.

The rearrangement uses TRBV5-4 and TRBJ1-6; TRBD1 agrees at 7 bases. Germline-derived CDR1 and CDR2 are SGHNT and YYREEE (reference sequence). This CDR3 has 15 residues. The trim removed 0 bases at V and 6 bases at J, leaving 3 bases unmatched. The CDR3 bases are TGTGCCAGCAGCTTGGCCGCAGGGGGTAATTCACCCCTCCACTTT. Encoded protein: CASSLAAGGNSPLHF.

J is TRBJ2-5 and V is TRBV4-3; the D gene is possibly TRBD1 (5 bases). V was shortened by 1 base and J by 3 bases, with 6 bases between the two germline ends. In germline, CDR1 is LGHNA, CDR2 YSLEER. The CDR3 is 13 residues long. The CDR3 spells CASSQGREETQYF. The CDR3 nucleotides read TGCGCCAGCAGCCAAGGCAGGGAAGAGACCCAGTACTTC.

This sequence joins TRBV7-6 and TRBJ2-3; TRBD2 agrees at 12 bases. The germline gives CDR1 SGHVS, CDR2 FNYEAQ. Unmatched junction bases numbered 8, after V lost 4 bases and J lost 6 bases. This CDR3 contains 16 residues. In DNA, the CDR3 is TGTGCCAGCAGCTCCCGGACTAGCGGGGAGGGGGATACGCAGTATTTT. The encoded protein is CASSSRTSGEGDTQYF.

The chain's CDR3 is CATSGGKTAEGYTF. Written as DNA, the CDR3 is TGTGCCACCAGCGGGGGGAAAACGGCGGAGGGCTACACCTTC. V and J are TRBV15 and TRBJ1-2, with a possible D match to TRBD1 (5 bases). Germline lookup yields CDR1 LNHNV and CDR2 YYDKDF (reference sequence). The CDR3 runs 14 residues. Trimming left V 5 bases short and J 8 bases short, with 18 bases between.

The CDR3 region is CASSPAHGTNEKLFF. CDR3 bases: TGTGCCAGCTCACCGGCCCACGGGACTAATGAAAAACTGTTTTTT. The V gene is TRBV18, the J gene TRBJ1-4, with D uncertain. The V and J ends lost 3 bases and 2 bases respectively, with 10 bases between them. Germline V gene sequence: CDR1 KGHSH, CDR2 LQKENI. This CDR3 contains 15 residues. The variable domain in full, completed from reference TRBV18 and TRBJ1-4, reads NAGVMQNPRHLVRRRGQEARLRCSPMKGHSHVYWYRQLPEEGLKFMVYLQKENIIDESGMPKERFSAEFPKEGPSILRIQQVVRGDSAAYFCASSPAHGTNEKLFFGSGTQLSVL.